The 14 T cell receptor beta chains presented below share a single source sample, sequenced in a study of T cell responses to AZD1222 COVID-19 vaccine. Data came from immunoSEQ multiplex PCR; TCRdb stores just in-frame clones and leaves some out. The repertoire consists of about 140,000 clones, with 70% to 90% occurring once and the leading ten covering 1.5% to 2%. The source was peripheral blood, collected on day 0 of AZD1222 vaccination. Receptor source: an adult in good health.

The chain employs TRBV30 and TRBJ1-2; weak D call: TRBD1 (5 bases). Per germline, CDR1 GTSNPN and CDR2 SVGIG (reference sequence). The CDR3 length is 12 residues. The V end was cut by 5 bases, the J end by 1 base, with 8 bases between. Here the CDR3 reads CAWGDSNYGYTF. The CDR3 DNA follows: TGTGCCTGGGGTGACAGTAACTATGGCTACACCTTC. Drawing the rest from reference TRBV30 and TRBJ1-2, the complete variable domain is SQTIHQWPATLVQPVGSPLSLECTVEGTSNPNLYWYRQAAGRGLQLLFYSVGIGQISSEVPQNLSASRPQDRQFILSSKKLLLSDSGFYLCAWGDSNYGYTFGSGTRLTVV.

V and J are TRBV6-5 and TRBJ1-2, with D possibly matching TRBD1 (5 bases). This CDR3 contains 13 residues. Deletions cut 7 bases from V and 2 bases from J, with 11 bases between. Per the germline V gene, CDR1 is MNHEY and CDR2 is SVGAGI. In DNA form, the CDR3 reads TGTGCCAGCAACCCTGACAGCAACTATGGCTACACCTTC. As protein: CASNPDSNYGYTF.

In regard to this clone: This CDR3 is also generated by other DNA sequences in the sample. The rearrangement uses TRBV7-9 and TRBJ1-2; possible D gene TRBD1, 5 bases. The CDR3 runs to 14 residues. V lost 1 base and J lost 2, with 8 bases in between. Per germline, CDR1 SEHNR and CDR2 FQNEAQ (reference sequence). In DNA, the CDR3 is TGTGCCAGCAGCTTAGAGGGACGGAACTATGGCTACACCTTC. Translating it yields CASSLEGRNYGYTF.

Only a few counts were recorded for this clone. The rearrangement uses TRBV11-2 and TRBJ1-2; 7 bases align to TRBD1. CDR1 SGHAT and CDR2 FQNNGV come from the germline V gene. After removal of 3 bases from V and 6 bases from J, the junction contained 4 bases not matched to a gene. CDR3 length: 13 residues. The CDR3 here is CASSLGQINGYTF. The CDR3 bases are TGTGCCAGCAGCTTGGGACAGATAAATGGCTACACCTTC.

V gene TRBV23-1 combines with J gene TRBJ2-3; D possibly corresponds to TRBD2 (5 bases). TRBV23-1 is an ORF, with its function uncertain. The CDR3 is 15 residues long. V was clipped by 2 bases and J by 5 bases, with 14 bases between them. CDR3: CASSQPRITRDTQYF. In DNA form, the CDR3 reads TGCGCCAGCAGTCAACCGCGGATAACTAGAGATACGCAGTATTTT.

This clone was recorded a few times. DNA for the CDR3: TGTGCCAGCAGCTTGGCCGACAGGACCTACGAGCAGTACTTC. Translating it yields CASSLADRTYEQYF. This chain joins TRBV5-6 and TRBJ2-7; tentative D call: TRBD1 (6 bases). The V gene lost 0 bases and the J gene lost 2 bases, with 9 bases spanning the gap. Germline assignment: CDR1 SGHDT and CDR2 YYEEEE. CDR3 length equals 14 residues.

The rearrangement uses TRBV6-2 or TRBV6-3 and TRBJ2-1; 8 bases agree with TRBD2. This CDR3 contains 16 residues. Germline V gene data show CDR1 as MNHEY and CDR2 as SVGEGT. The V and J ends lost 4 bases and 0 bases, in that order; junction bases with no gene match: 5. CDR3 protein: CASSSTGGSSYNEQFF. Written as DNA, the CDR3 is TGTGCCAGCAGTTCCACGGGGGGGAGCTCCTACAATGAGCAGTTCTTC.

There are a few counts of this clone. The CDR3 sequence: CATSPPKPRSTEAFF. The DNA for the CDR3 is TGTGCCACCAGTCCTCCTAAACCAAGGAGCACTGAAGCTTTCTTT. V gene TRBV15 combines with J gene TRBJ1-1; no definite D call. Germline V gene lookup returns CDR1 LNHNV and CDR2 YYDKDF (reference sequence). Trimming took 6 bases from V and 4 from J, leaving 18 bases between them. This CDR3 spans 15 amino acids.

The rearrangement joins TRBV4-1 to TRBJ2-7, with TRBD1 matching 8 bases. V lost 1 base to trimming and J lost 0 bases; unmatched junction nucleotides: 5. Germline assignment: CDR1 MGHRA and CDR2 YSYEKL. This CDR3 spans 16 amino acids. CDR3: CASSQAAGTGSYEQYF. For the CDR3, the DNA is TGCGCCAGCAGCCAAGCCGCCGGGACAGGCTCCTACGAGCAGTACTTC.

This chain links TRBV19 with TRBJ1-1; D not certain. V dropped 7 bases and J dropped 7 bases, with 16 bases sitting between them. Germline-derived CDR1 and CDR2 are LNHDA and SQIVND (reference sequence). The CDR3 covers 13 residues. CDR3 amino acids: CASKVPGLSEAFF. The CDR3 coding sequence is TGTGCCAGTAAAGTCCCCGGTCTGAGTGAAGCTTTCTTT.

The V gene is TRBV19, the J gene TRBJ2-2; either TRBD1 or TRBD2 may supply D (6 bases each). The CDR3 contains 15 residues. V lost 1 base and J lost 4, with 10 bases in between. Germline-derived CDR1 and CDR2 are LNHDA and SQIVND (reference sequence). The CDR3 DNA sequence: TGTGCCAGTAGTATAGCCAGGGGAGGCACCGGGGAGCTGTTTTTT. Translation gives CASSIARGGTGELFF.

The V and J genes are TRBV4-3 and TRBJ1-4; 8 bases match TRBD1. Germline V CDR1 and CDR2: LGHNA, YSLEER. The CDR3 sequence is 16 residues long. V trimming: 4 bases; J trimming: 6 bases; junction bases outside the gene matches: 10. The CDR3 protein is CASSRTSGTGDEKLFF. CDR3 nucleotide sequence: TGCGCCAGCAGCCGGACTTCCGGGACAGGAGATGAAAAACTGTTTTTT.

The gene calls are TRBV6-6 and TRBJ1-1; D is unresolved. Germline lookup yields CDR1 MNHNY and CDR2 SVGAGI (reference sequence). The ends were cut back, 6 bases at V and 1 base at J, with 18 bases in the middle. This CDR3 contains 16 residues. The CDR3 protein is CASSLYPGRPNTEAFF. In DNA, the CDR3 is TGTGCCAGCAGCCTCTATCCCGGGCGGCCGAACACTGAAGCTTTCTTT.

V gene TRBV9 combines with J gene TRBJ1-3, with D maybe TRBD1 (6 bases). The CDR3 sequence is 16 residues long. The ends were cut back, 3 bases at V and 0 bases at J, with 13 bases in the middle. CDR1 is SGDLS, CDR2 YYNGEE, per germline. CDR3 DNA sequence: TGTGCCAGCAGCGCAGGGATACAGGGCTCTGGAAACACCATATATTTT. This translates into CASSAGIQGSGNTIYF.